A single sample is the source of the 15 T cell receptor beta chains below, sequenced in a study of blood T cell repertoires in COVID-19. Repertoires were generated with immunoSEQ multiplex PCR, while TCRdb's copy carries only in-frame clones and drops some. The data contain about 200,000 clones, roughly four fifths of them singletons. Material: peripheral blood. These receptors all come from a woman aged 50 to 60 with active or convalescent COVID-19.

This clone appeared once. The chain recombines TRBV9 with TRBJ2-5; D is perhaps TRBD2 (6 bases). CDR3 size: 15 residues. The V end was cut by 4 bases, the J end by 8 bases, with 21 bases between. Germline loops: CDR1 SGDLS, CDR2 YYNGEE. CDR3 nucleotides: TGTGCCAGCAGCTCCACCCAAGGGACTGATTCCACCCAGTACTTC. It encodes CASSSTQGTDSTQYF.

This clone was counted a few times. This rearrangement joins TRBV27 to TRBJ1-6, with D uncertain. Germline V lookup: CDR1 MNHEY, CDR2 SMNVEV (reference sequence). There are 14 residues in the CDR3. The V end lost 2 bases, the J end lost 10 bases, and 12 bases lay between the germline ends. CDR3 in amino acids: CASSLRSQKSPLHF. Here the CDR3 DNA reads TGTGCCAGCAGTTTAAGGTCACAGAAATCACCCCTCCACTTT.

This chain uses TRBV5-5 with TRBJ2-2, with D maybe TRBD2 (7 bases). The CDR3 is made up of 16 amino acids. Between the trimmed V and J ends, which lost 3 bases and 4 bases, there was a span of 16 bases. Germline-derived CDR1 and CDR2 are SGHKS and YYEKEE (reference sequence). The CDR3 DNA reads as TGTGCCAGCAGCTATTGGGGGGGCGATGGCACCGGGGAGCTGTTTTTT. Protein: CASSYWGGDGTGELFF.

The genes are TRBV6-5 and TRBJ1-1, with 9 bases identical to TRBD1. V lost 2 bases to trimming and J lost 2 bases; unmatched junction nucleotides: 6. Germline values: CDR1 MNHEY, CDR2 SVGAGI. The CDR3 covers 16 residues. The CDR3 DNA follows: TGTGCCAGCAGTTACAAAAGACAGGGGGGAAACACTGAAGCTTTCTTT. It translates to CASSYKRQGGNTEAFF.

The table lists this clone with a count of one. The V gene is TRBV28, the J gene TRBJ1-2; D unclear. This CDR3 has 12 residues. Germline loops: CDR1 MDHEN, CDR2 SYDVKM. The V gene lost 7 bases and the J gene lost 2 bases, with 8 bases spanning the gap. CDR3 bases: TGTGCCAGCACGAGAATGAACTATGGCTACACCTTC. It yields the protein CASTRMNYGYTF.

V is TRBV27 and J is TRBJ1-1; D not certain. V gave up 2 bases and J gave up 1 base, with 8 bases separating them. There are 14 residues in the CDR3. Germline values: CDR1 MNHEY, CDR2 SMNVEV (reference sequence). The CDR3 sequence is CASSLRSGNTEAFF. The CDR3 region has the DNA TGTGCCAGCAGTTTACGGTCAGGGAACACTGAAGCTTTCTTT.

The chain uses TRBV4-1 and TRBJ2-7; D perhaps matches TRBD1 (6 bases). Trimming took 4 bases from V and 2 from J, leaving 6 bases between them. Germline loops: CDR1 MGHRA, CDR2 YSYEKL. The CDR3 has 12 amino acids. The chain's CDR3 is CASSRDTYEQYV. The CDR3 nucleotides are TGCGCCAGCAGCCGGGACACCTACGAGCAGTACGTC.

This rearrangement joins TRBV10-2 to TRBJ2-7; the D gene is possibly TRBD1 (5 bases). The germline V gene has CDR1 WSHSY and CDR2 SAAADI. The CDR3 covers 13 residues. Trimming left V 2 bases short and J 1 base short, with 6 bases between. CDR3 protein: CASSEAGSYEQYV. DNA for the CDR3: TGCGCCAGCAGTGAGGCAGGGTCCTACGAGCAGTACGTC.

V usage is TRBV2 and J usage is TRBJ1-2; maybe TRBD1 (5 bases). The V gene lost 1 base and the J gene lost 8 bases, with 11 bases spanning the gap. CDR3 length equals 13 residues. Germline V gene data show CDR1 as SNHLY and CDR2 as FYNNEI. The CDR3, as DNA: TGTGCCAGCAGTGAAGTGCAGGGAGGCGGCTACACCTTC. Translated, it gives CASSEVQGGGYTF.

The chain combines TRBV30 with TRBJ2-3, with 11 bases matching TRBD2. This CDR3 is 16 amino acids long. V lost 5 bases to trimming and J lost 5 bases; unmatched junction nucleotides: 12. The germline CDR1 and CDR2 sequences are GTSNPN and SVGIG (reference sequence). CDR3 nucleotide sequence: TGTGCCTGGGGGGGGGCAGGGACTAGCGGTTTAGATACGCAGTATTTT. Its translation: CAWGGAGTSGLDTQYF.

The CDR3 loop is CARSLHMREGTQYF. CDR3 bases: TGTGCCAGAAGCCTGCACATGAGGGAAGGGACCCAGTACTTC. V gene TRBV5-3 combines with J gene TRBJ2-5; D is possibly TRBD2 (5 bases). TRBV5-3 is classed as an ORF, of uncertain function. This CDR3 spans 14 amino acids. The V and J ends lost 4 bases and 7 bases respectively, with 17 bases between them.

The chain employs TRBV6-5 and TRBJ1-2; 9 bases align to TRBD1. Germline values: CDR1 MNHEY, CDR2 SVGAGI. The V gene end was trimmed by 7 bases and the J gene end by 4 bases; junction bases not matched to a gene: 7. The CDR3 has 14 amino acids. The CDR3 nucleotides read TGTGCCAGCAAACCCCCGGGACAGGGCTATGGCTACACCTTC. Its translation: CASKPPGQGYGYTF.

The rearrangement links TRBV19 to TRBJ1-5; 8 nucleotides agree with TRBD1. CDR1 LNHDA and CDR2 SQIVND come from the germline V gene (reference sequence). The V and J ends lost 5 bases and 3 bases, in that order; junction bases with no gene match: 6. The CDR3 is 15 residues long. The DNA of the CDR3 is TGTGCCAGTAGTTCAAGACAGGGGCTCAATCAGCCCCAGCATTTT. This gives the protein CASSSRQGLNQPQHF.

The chain employs TRBV10-3 and TRBJ1-3, with 10 bases fitting TRBD1. The V gene's germline CDR1 is ENHRY and CDR2 SYGVKD. The V segment lost 4 bases and the J segment 4 bases; nucleotides outside the gene matches: 13. The CDR3 totals 18 residues. Written as DNA, the CDR3 is TGTGCCATCAGTGCGGGCCAGGGACAGGGGCTTGGCGGAAACACCATATATTTT. It translates to CAISAGQGQGLGGNTIYF.

This clone was found once. The V and J genes are TRBV28 and TRBJ2-7, with no clear D. The V gene lost 6 bases and the J gene lost 0 bases, with 9 bases spanning the gap. Looked up from germline, CDR1 is MDHEN and CDR2 is SYDVKM. The CDR3 contains 13 residues. The CDR3 protein is CASRRSVSYEQYF. CDR3 nucleotides: TGTGCCAGCAGGAGGTCAGTCTCCTACGAGCAGTACTTC.